This TCR beta chain was documented in a study of Ad26.COV2.S vaccination and SARS-CoV-2 variants. Points from the study as a whole: Researchers reported similar non-spike TCR breadth in vaccine and placebo recipients. Researchers cautioned that TCR breadth and depth analyses may have underestimated total T cell responses. Breadth, reportedly substantial, characterized the spike-specific CD8+ and CD4+ T cell responses after vaccination.

Clones were sequenced by immunoSEQ multiplex PCR, and TCRdb holds only the in-frame ones, with some missing. The profile shows more than 400,000 clones, 92% of them singletons. The trim removed 4 bases at V and 2 bases at J, leaving 4 bases unmatched. This CDR3 spans 16 amino acids. The germline gives CDR1 KGHDR, CDR2 SFDVKD. Treatment of the sample: 19 received Ad26.COV2.S at low or high dose, single or two shots; about 5 received placebo; per-sample allocation not given. Specimens were obtained on day 63 following the first vaccine or placebo injection. On this clone: Its specificity is not known.

The V call is TRBV24-1, the J call TRBJ2-7; TRBD2 matches 13 bases. Sequences were derived from peripheral blood, sampled in a trial of Ad26.COV2.S vaccine versus placebo. The receptor was isolated from a person between 18 and 60 years old who received the Ad26.COV2.S COVID-19 vaccine or a placebo. This chain's CDR3 is CATSDQGTSGTYEQYF. As DNA, the CDR3 is TGTGCCACCAGTGACCAAGGGACTAGCGGGACCTACGAGCAGTACTTC.